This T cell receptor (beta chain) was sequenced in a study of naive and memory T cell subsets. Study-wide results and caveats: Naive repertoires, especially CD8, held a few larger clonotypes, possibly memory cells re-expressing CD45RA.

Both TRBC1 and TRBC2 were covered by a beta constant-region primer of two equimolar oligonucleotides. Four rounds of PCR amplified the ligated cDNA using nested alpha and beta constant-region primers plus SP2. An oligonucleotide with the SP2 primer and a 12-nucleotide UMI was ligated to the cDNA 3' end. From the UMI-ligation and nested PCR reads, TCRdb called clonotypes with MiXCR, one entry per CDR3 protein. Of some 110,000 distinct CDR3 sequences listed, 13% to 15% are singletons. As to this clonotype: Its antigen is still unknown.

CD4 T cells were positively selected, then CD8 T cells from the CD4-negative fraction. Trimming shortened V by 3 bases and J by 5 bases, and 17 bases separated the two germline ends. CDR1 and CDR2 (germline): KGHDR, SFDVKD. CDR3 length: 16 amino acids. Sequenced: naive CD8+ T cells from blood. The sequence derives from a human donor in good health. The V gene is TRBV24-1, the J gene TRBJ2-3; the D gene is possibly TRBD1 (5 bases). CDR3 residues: CATSDPGREVGDTQYF. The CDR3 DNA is TGTGCCACCAGTGATCCCGGCAGGGAAGTAGGAGATACGCAGTATTTT.